The 21 T cell receptor beta chains below were found in one sample sequenced in a study of shared clonotypes between healthy human individuals. Only CD45RO-negative cells positively selected for CCR7 counted as naive CD8 cells, so terminally differentiated effector memory CD45RA+ cells were excluded. Sequencing used immunoSEQ multiplex PCR; TCRdb keeps in-frame clones, though not all of them. The sample includes 2 million to 2.5 million clones, about 95% of them seen just once. The sequencing sample was made of naive CD8+ T cells sorted from blood. The receptors were sampled from a man between 18 and 29 years old in good health.

J is TRBJ2-7 and V is TRBV4-1; TRBD1 might be the D (6 bases). The CDR3 contains 15 residues. V was cut by 1 base and J by 6 bases, with 16 bases left in between. Germline V gene sequence: CDR1 MGHRA, CDR2 YSYEKL. The CDR3 DNA sequence: TGCGCCAGCAGCCAAGTCCAGGACAGCGTCGTCGAGCAGTACTTC. As protein: CASSQVQDSVVEQYF.

V and J are TRBV30 and TRBJ1-1; 8 nucleotides align to TRBD1. The germline CDR1 and CDR2 sequences are GTSNPN and SVGIG (reference sequence). With V trimmed by 2 bases and J by 4 bases, 12 bases remained unmatched. The CDR3 covers 16 residues. DNA of the CDR3: TGTGCCTGGAGTTTCTCGACAGGGGCCATGGTCACTGAAGCTTTCTTT. Its translation is CAWSFSTGAMVTEAFF.

The chain combines TRBV11-2 with TRBJ2-7; D is uncertain. Per germline, CDR1 SGHAT and CDR2 FQNNGV. The V end was cut by 4 bases, the J end by 3 bases, with 1 base between. The CDR3 has 10 residues. The CDR3 region has the DNA TGTGCCAGCAGCTACTACGAGCAGTACTTC. Translation: CASSYYEQYF.

The CDR3 sequence is CASSEAPRQGANTEAFF. The CDR3 bases are TGTGCCAGCAGTGAAGCACCGAGACAGGGGGCTAACACTGAAGCTTTCTTT. This sequence joins TRBV2 and TRBJ1-1; TRBD1 aligns across 10 bases. The V segment lost 0 bases and the J segment 2 bases; nucleotides outside the gene matches: 6. The CDR3 contains 17 residues. Germline V gene lookup returns CDR1 SNHLY and CDR2 FYNNEI.

J is TRBJ2-7 and V is TRBV27, with a weak D call TRBD1 (5 bases). Per germline, CDR1 MNHEY and CDR2 SMNVEV (reference sequence). Trimming stripped 5 bases from V and 3 bases from J, with 14 bases between. This CDR3 spans 14 amino acids. The DNA for the CDR3 is TGTGCCAGCAGTCAAGGGCGAAGGGGCTACGAGCAGTACTTC. Translating gives CASSQGRRGYEQYF.

The CDR3, as DNA: TGTGCCAGCACCCCCTTATTATCTAGCACAGATACGCAGTATTTT. This encodes CASTPLLSSTDTQYF. The rearrangement uses TRBV13 and TRBJ2-3; unclear D gene. Looked up from germline, CDR1 is PRHDT and CDR2 is FYEKMQ (reference sequence). Deletions cut 7 bases from V and 0 bases from J, with 14 bases between. The CDR3 covers 15 residues.

The chain is built from TRBV18 and TRBJ1-1; TRBD1 agrees at 12 bases. CDR1 is KGHSH, CDR2 LQKENI, per germline. The CDR3 is 18 residues long. The V segment lost 3 bases and the J segment 1 base; nucleotides outside the gene matches: 9. The CDR3 loop reads CASSPTLGQGAGNTEAFF. The CDR3 DNA reads as TGTGCCAGCTCACCCACCCTGGGACAGGGGGCAGGGAACACTGAAGCTTTCTTT. Full variable domain (missing parts from reference TRBV18 and TRBJ1-1): NAGVMQNPRHLVRRRGQEARLRCSPMKGHSHVYWYRQLPEEGLKFMVYLQKENIIDESGMPKERFSAEFPKEGPSILRIQQVVRGDSAAYFCASSPTLGQGAGNTEAFFGQGTRLTVV.

As concerns this clone: One end of the junction does not line up with germline, which may come from a read error. The chain employs TRBV6-6 and TRBJ1-4; D is undetermined. Germline assignment: CDR1 MNHNY and CDR2 SVGAGI (reference sequence). The CDR3 has 15 residues. This chain's CDR3 is CASSYTDTINEELFF. CDR3 nucleotide sequence: TGTGCCAGCAGTTACACCGACACCATTAATGAAGAACTGTTTTTT.

J is TRBJ2-1 and V is TRBV4-3, with TRBD2 matching 11 bases. V shed 5 bases, J shed 5 bases, and the junction held 8 bases outside the gene matches. The CDR3 runs 16 residues. The germline V gene encodes CDR1 LGHNA and CDR2 YSLEER. CDR3 in amino acids: CASSTRLAGSNNEQFF. Here the CDR3 DNA reads TGCGCCAGCAGCACGAGACTAGCGGGATCGAACAATGAGCAGTTCTTC.

The V gene is TRBV6-4, the J gene TRBJ2-7; D is undetermined. The germline gives CDR1 MRHNA, CDR2 SNTAGT. CDR3 length: 10 amino acids. V lost 7 bases and J 6 bases, leaving 7 bases between the germline ends. CDR3 bases: TGTGCCAGCATCACGGCCGAGCAGTACTTC. Translated, it gives CASITAEQYF.

The genes are TRBV27 and TRBJ2-7; 9 bases match TRBD1. Per the germline V gene, CDR1 is MNHEY and CDR2 is SMNVEV (reference sequence). There are 16 residues in the CDR3. Trimming at V came to 0 bases and at J to 5 bases, leaving 8 bases not matched to a gene. The CDR3 sequence is CASSLSAGTGFNEQYF. CDR3 DNA sequence: TGTGCCAGCAGTTTATCGGCCGGGACAGGGTTTAACGAGCAGTACTTC.

Notes on this clone: Different DNA sequences within this sample yield the same CDR3. V gene TRBV5-1 combines with J gene TRBJ1-1, with D perhaps matching TRBD1 (6 bases). CDR1 is SGHRS and CDR2 is YFSETQ in the germline V gene. V was pared by 3 bases and J by 3 bases, with 9 bases between. The CDR3 consists of 13 residues. The CDR3: CASSSQGYTEAFF. The CDR3, as DNA: TGCGCCAGCAGCTCCCAGGGGTACACTGAAGCTTTCTTT.

This clone was found once. The chain has TRBV28 and TRBJ2-1; D is unclear. CDR1 is MDHEN, CDR2 SYDVKM, per germline. Deletions cut 3 bases from V and 7 bases from J, with 7 bases between. CDR3 size: 12 residues. The CDR3 loop reads CASSFVENEQFF. DNA of the CDR3: TGTGCCAGCAGTTTTGTGGAAAATGAGCAGTTCTTC.

J is TRBJ2-7 and V is TRBV27, with 8 bases aligning to TRBD1. CDR1 is MNHEY, CDR2 SMNVEV, per germline (reference sequence). J lost 7 bases, V lost 6 bases, and 8 bases had no gene match. The CDR3 has 13 residues. The DNA for the CDR3 is TGTGCCAGCAGCTTCAGGGGGCCTAGGGAGCAGTACTTC. The encoded protein is CASSFRGPREQYF.

The J gene is TRBJ2-5, the V gene TRBV6-8, with 7 bases aligning to TRBD2. Germline trimming cut 5 bases from V and 2 bases from J; bases unmatched to any gene: 8. The CDR3 loop spans 15 amino acids. Germline CDR1 and CDR2: MNHGY and SAAAGT. The CDR3 protein is CASSGDPGLQETQYF. The CDR3 region has the DNA TGTGCCAGCAGTGGGGATCCGGGACTACAAGAGACCCAGTACTTC.

The V and J genes are TRBV4-3 and TRBJ2-7; 9 nucleotides align to TRBD2. The CDR3 sequence is 15 residues long. Germline loops: CDR1 LGHNA, CDR2 YSLEER. Unmatched junction bases numbered 5, after V lost 2 bases and J lost 3 bases. Written as DNA, the CDR3 is TGCGCCAGCAGCCAATATAGCGGGAGTCTCTACGAGCAGTACTTC. It encodes CASSQYSGSLYEQYF.

As DNA, the CDR3 is TGTGCCAGCAGCCCCGCGGCAGGGCTCCTCTCTGGAAACACCATATATTTT. It codes for CASSPAAGLLSGNTIYF. The gene calls are TRBV9 and TRBJ1-3; TRBD1 might be the D (5 bases). V shed 4 bases and J shed 0 bases, with 17 bases lying between them. The CDR3 totals 17 residues. Germline V gene sequence: CDR1 SGDLS, CDR2 YYNGEE.

Comments on this clone: In the same sample, other DNA sequences code for this CDR3. V is TRBV27 and J is TRBJ2-1, with D perhaps matching TRBD2 (5 bases). This CDR3 comprises 11 residues. Looked up from germline, CDR1 is MNHEY and CDR2 is SMNVEV (reference sequence). The V end was cut by 3 bases, the J end by 9 bases, with 6 bases between. The CDR3 DNA is TGTGCCAGCAGTTTGGGGAGTGAGCAGTTCTTC. This sequence encodes CASSLGSEQFF.

The V call is TRBV18, the J call TRBJ2-7; 11 bases are a match to TRBD1. The germline V gene has CDR1 KGHSH and CDR2 LQKENI. V dropped 4 bases and J dropped 4; count of bases not matched to a gene: 3. This CDR3 contains 14 residues. The CDR3 DNA sequence: TGTGCCAGCTCACTCGGACAGGGGGCTTACGAGCAGTACTTC. It is translated as CASSLGQGAYEQYF. The variable domain in full, completed from reference TRBV18 and TRBJ2-7, reads NAGVMQNPRHLVRRRGQEARLRCSPMKGHSHVYWYRQLPEEGLKFMVYLQKENIIDESGMPKERFSAEFPKEGPSILRIQQVVRGDSAAYFCASSLGQGAYEQYFGPGTRLTVT.

For the CDR3, the DNA is TGTGCCAGCAGCTTAGAACTTAGCACCTACGAGCAGTACTTC. Translating gives CASSLELSTYEQYF. The genes are TRBV7-2 and TRBJ2-7; no reliable D call. Per the germline V gene, CDR1 is SGHTA and CDR2 is FQGNSA. The CDR3 loop spans 14 amino acids. Trimming took 1 base from V and 2 from J, leaving 9 bases between them.

The genes are TRBV7-9 and TRBJ2-7; 7 nucleotides line up with TRBD1. The V segment lost 4 bases and the J segment 6 bases; nucleotides outside the gene matches: 15. The length of the CDR3 is 16 residues. Germline V gives CDR1 SEHNR, CDR2 FQNEAQ (reference sequence). The CDR3 sequence: CASSSTTGAAGGEQYF. The CDR3 DNA reads TGTGCCAGCAGCTCTACAACAGGGGCGGCGGGTGGCGAGCAGTACTTC. Filled out from reference TRBV7-9 and TRBJ2-7, the complete variable domain reads DTGVSQNPRHKITKRGQNVTFRCDPISEHNRLYWYRQTLGQGPEFLTYFQNEAQLEKSRLLSDRFSAERPKGSFSTLEIQRTEQGDSAMYLCASSSTTGAAGGEQYFGPGTRLTVT.